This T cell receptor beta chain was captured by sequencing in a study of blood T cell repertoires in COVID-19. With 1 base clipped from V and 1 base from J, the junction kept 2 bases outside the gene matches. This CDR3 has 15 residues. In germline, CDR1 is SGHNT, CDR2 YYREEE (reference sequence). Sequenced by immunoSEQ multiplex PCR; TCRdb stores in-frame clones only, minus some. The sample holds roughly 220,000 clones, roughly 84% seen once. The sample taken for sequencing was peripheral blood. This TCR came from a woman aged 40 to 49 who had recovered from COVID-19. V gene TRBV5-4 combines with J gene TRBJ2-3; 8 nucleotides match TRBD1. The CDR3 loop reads CASSLQGAGTDTQYF. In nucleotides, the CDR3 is TGTGCCAGCAGCTTGCAGGGGGCTGGCACAGATACGCAGTATTTT.